This record concerns one T cell receptor beta chain sequence. This clonotype was seen at least ten times. Its antigen is still unknown. The input lacks base qualities; no much larger clone sits a single base away. Amplification of TCR beta CDR3 regions was carried out from RNA transcripts. For the first round of RT-PCR on the TCR CDR3, the HTBI primer set was used together with the Qiagen OneStep RT-PCR kit. The libraries were constructed in a second round of multiplex PCR and then size-selected and purified. The libraries were sequenced on an Illumina HiSeq2000 using paired-end 100 bp reads. The paper's data handling went like this. SOAPnuke was used to process the raw data, with reads discarded if the reads contained adapters or uncalled bases, had a mean Phred below 15, or lacked an exact constant-primer or identifier match. High-quality paired reads were merged using COPE v1.2.5, and each unique nucleotide sequence was defined as a clonotype. MiTCR v1.1 was used to align the clonotypes against IMGT TRBV, TRBD and TRBJ reference segments. The analysis was restricted to V-J combinations with a frequency above 0.0001, which together covered roughly 99% of the repertoires. The TCS score was defined as the ratio of F50 (clonal expansion) to E x V (chaos), calculated using BLOSUM62-based TCRdist between CDR3 peptides within each V-J. Welch's t-statistics and random forest reduced just over 500 V-J features to around 14, which were used in a naive Bayes classifier (R e1071). TCRdb cleaned the public reads at Q25 with fastp, built clones with MiXCR and kept in-frame beta chains. Each entry merges the rows of one CDR3 protein and shows their most common DNA and genes. None of the V and J calls come from the authors' own analysis; TCRdb made them. In this sample the table shows about 740,000 distinct CDR3 sequences, 12% to 15% of which occur a single time. Of the sample, roughly 10% is held by the ten largest clones.

This record comes from a study of T cells in Graves' hyperthyroidism and ophthalmopathy (dated by TCRdb to between 2018 and 2021). As for the study more broadly: Peripheral blood samples were taken at initial diagnosis, before any treatment was given. TCR V-J signatures able to tell the groups apart were searched for in a discovery cohort of 90 to 100 patients, of whom over 40 had Graves' ophthalmopathy and roughly 57 had stable Graves' hyperthyroidism. In about 6 Graves' hyperthyroidism patients, the study also compared T-cell repertoires from thyroid tissue with T-cell repertoires from blood. For training and testing, the 100 or so patients in the discovery cohort were randomly divided in a 7:3 ratio. Following sampling, methimazole starting at 30 mg daily was given to hyperthyroidism patients, and high-dose intravenous methylprednisolone was given to ophthalmopathy patients. The paper reports TCR Vbeta CDR3 sequencing of approximately 130 peripheral blood samples: around 45 ophthalmopathy, about 75 hyperthyroidism and around 17 progressor patients. Whether ophthalmopathy could be predicted prospectively was tested in an independent validation cohort made up of 18 to 20 hyperthyroidism patients plus 17 patients who later progressed to ophthalmopathy.

Stable Graves' hyperthyroidism was defined as the absence of progression to ophthalmopathy over 18 months of follow-up. The hyperthyroidism patients were between 18 and 65 years old and newly diagnosed, with a disease duration of less than 2 months. Exclusion was applied to patients with uncontrolled infections, other autoimmune diseases, pregnancy or lactation. Clinical symptoms, serum thyroxine and TRAb, thyroid ultrasound, and orbital computed tomography formed the basis for the diagnoses. PBMCs were separated from under 12 ml of fresh peripheral blood using Ficoll-Paque density gradient centrifugation. Trizol reagent was used to extract total RNA, and RNA quality was then checked on an Agilent 2100 Bioanalyzer. The V and J ends are trimmed by 6 bases and 5 bases, leaving 20 bases between them. The CDR3 starts with the cysteine, ends with the phenylalanine, and has 14 residues. Here the CDR3 DNA is all that survives: 42 bases in frame from base 1. Per the germline V gene (reference sequence), DFQATT is the CDR1 and SNEGSKA is the CDR2.

What the research found in general, with its limitations: No statistical method was used to set the sample size in advance, and investigators knew the group allocation. Most expanded thyroid clonotypes (frequency above 0.001) were also detected in blood, suggesting blood repertoires may reflect thyroid immune responses. In cross-validation, a model built on a 13 V-J signature told ophthalmopathy apart from stable hyperthyroidism with 85% to 90% sensitivity and about 81% specificity, and in testing the same model reached 80%/75%. In validation, progression to ophthalmopathy was predicted by the model with roughly 69% sensitivity and nearly 75% specificity, a median of roughly six months before onset.

This receptor was taken from a woman younger than 30 with Graves' hyperthyroidism. What was sequenced was blood. The chain is encoded by TRBV20-1 joined to TRBJ2-7; the D gene is possibly TRBD2, with 6 bases matching. The DNA sequence is as follows: TGCAGTGCCCATACGGGGCAGGGAGGTAACGAGCAGTACTTC. Its amino acids are CSAHTGQGGNEQYF.